Reported below is one T cell receptor (beta chain). The antigen is unknown. This CDR3 has 16 residues. Germline-derived CDR1 and CDR2 are LGHDT and YNNKEL (reference sequence). The data are from a study of CXCR3-negative and CXCR3-positive naive CD8 T cells. The study, taken as a whole, reports: Comparably high diversity was seen in both naive subsets, and much lower diversity in memory CD8+ cells.

cDNA libraries for TRB were generated by 5' RACE incorporating UMI labels. TCRdb re-analyzed the 5' RACE reads; it lists each CDR3 protein once, without DNA. This sample's table has 45,000 to 55,000 distinct CDR3 sequences. The clonotype originates from a human donor in good health. Some clones in this sample may be carry-over from other donors' samples. This chain uses TRBV3-1 with TRBJ2-7; TCRdb gives TRBD1 as the D gene, but with no DNA this cannot be confirmed. Sequenced: memory CD8+ T cells from blood. The CDR3 loop reads CASSQEGGDSPYEQYF.